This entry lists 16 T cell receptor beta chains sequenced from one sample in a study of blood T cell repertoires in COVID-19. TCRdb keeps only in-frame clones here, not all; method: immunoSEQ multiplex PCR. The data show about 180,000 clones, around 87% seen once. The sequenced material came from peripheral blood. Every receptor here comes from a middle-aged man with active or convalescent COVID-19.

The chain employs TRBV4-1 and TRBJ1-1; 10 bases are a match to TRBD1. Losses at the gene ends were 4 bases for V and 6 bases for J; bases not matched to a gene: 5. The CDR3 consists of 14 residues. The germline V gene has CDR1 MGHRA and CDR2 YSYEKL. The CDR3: CASSPRTGGPEAFF. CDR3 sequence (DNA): TGCGCCAGCAGCCCTCGGACAGGGGGACCTGAAGCTTTCTTT.

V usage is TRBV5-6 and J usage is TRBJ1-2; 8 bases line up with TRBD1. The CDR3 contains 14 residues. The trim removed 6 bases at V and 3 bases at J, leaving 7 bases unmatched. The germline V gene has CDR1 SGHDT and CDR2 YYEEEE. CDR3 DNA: TGTGCCAGCACCAACCCGGGACAGGACTATGGCTACACCTTC. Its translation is CASTNPGQDYGYTF.

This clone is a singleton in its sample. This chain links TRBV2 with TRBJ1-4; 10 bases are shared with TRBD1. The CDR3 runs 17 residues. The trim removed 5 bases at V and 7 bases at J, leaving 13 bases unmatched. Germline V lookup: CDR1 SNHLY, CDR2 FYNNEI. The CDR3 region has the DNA TGTGCCAGCAGTTGGGACAGGGGAAGAGGATATTCTGAAAAACTGTTTTTT. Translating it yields CASSWDRGRGYSEKLFF.

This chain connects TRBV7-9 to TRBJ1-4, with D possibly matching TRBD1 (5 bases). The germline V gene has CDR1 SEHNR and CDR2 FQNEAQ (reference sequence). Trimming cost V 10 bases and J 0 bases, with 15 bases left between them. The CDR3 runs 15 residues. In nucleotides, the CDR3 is TGTGCCACCAATCCACAGGAAGCAACTAATGAAAAACTGTTTTTT. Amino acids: CATNPQEATNEKLFF.

The DNA for the CDR3 is TGCGCCAGCAGCTGGGGACAGGGGGCCGGCGAGCAGTACTTC. It translates to CASSWGQGAGEQYF. The chain employs TRBV5-1 and TRBJ2-7; 12 nucleotides agree with TRBD1. Germline V lookup: CDR1 SGHRS, CDR2 YFSETQ. Unmatched junction bases numbered 4, after V lost 3 bases and J lost 6 bases. The CDR3 loop spans 14 amino acids.

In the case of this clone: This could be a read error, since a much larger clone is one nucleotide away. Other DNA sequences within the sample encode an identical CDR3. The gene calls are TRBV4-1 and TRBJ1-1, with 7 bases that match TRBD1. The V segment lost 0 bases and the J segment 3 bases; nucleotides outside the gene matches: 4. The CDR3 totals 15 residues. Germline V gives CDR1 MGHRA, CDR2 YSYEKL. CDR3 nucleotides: TGCGCCAGCAGCCAAGAAGTCACAGGGGACACTGAAGCTTTCTTT. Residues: CASSQEVTGDTEAFF.

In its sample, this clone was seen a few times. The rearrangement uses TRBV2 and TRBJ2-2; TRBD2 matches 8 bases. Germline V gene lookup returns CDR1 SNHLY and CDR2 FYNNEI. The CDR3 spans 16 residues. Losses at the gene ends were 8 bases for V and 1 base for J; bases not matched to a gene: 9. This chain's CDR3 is CASLAPGGLNTGELFF. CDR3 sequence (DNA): TGTGCCAGCCTCGCCCCGGGGGGGTTGAACACCGGGGAGCTGTTTTTT.

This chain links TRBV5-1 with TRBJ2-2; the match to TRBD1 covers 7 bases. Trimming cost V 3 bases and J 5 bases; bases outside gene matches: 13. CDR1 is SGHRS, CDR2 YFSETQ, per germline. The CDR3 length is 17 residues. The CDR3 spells CASSYAWGTEVTGELFF. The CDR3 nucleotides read TGCGCCAGCAGCTACGCGTGGGGGACAGAAGTTACCGGGGAGCTGTTTTTT. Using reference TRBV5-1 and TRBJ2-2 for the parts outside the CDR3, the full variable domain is KAGVTQTPRYLIKTRGQQVTLSCSPISGHRSVSWYQQTPGQGLQFLFEYFSETQRNKGNFPGRFSGRQFSNSRSEMNVSTLELGDSALYLCASSYAWGTEVTGELFFGEGSRLTVL.

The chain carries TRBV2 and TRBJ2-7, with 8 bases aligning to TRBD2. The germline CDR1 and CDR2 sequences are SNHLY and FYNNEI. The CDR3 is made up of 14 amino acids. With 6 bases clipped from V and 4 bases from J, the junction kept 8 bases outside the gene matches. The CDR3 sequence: CASRARGARYEQYF. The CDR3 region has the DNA TGTGCCAGCAGAGCGCGGGGGGCGAGGTACGAGCAGTACTTC.

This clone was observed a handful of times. CDR3 region: CASSPQQGTNTEAFF. CDR3 sequence (DNA): TGTGCCAGCAGTCCCCAACAGGGCACGAATACTGAAGCTTTCTTT. The chain uses TRBV27 and TRBJ1-1; TRBD1 might be the D (6 bases). This CDR3 contains 15 residues. The V end was cut by 5 bases, the J end by 5 bases, with 18 bases between. Germline V CDR1 and CDR2: MNHEY, SMNVEV (reference sequence).

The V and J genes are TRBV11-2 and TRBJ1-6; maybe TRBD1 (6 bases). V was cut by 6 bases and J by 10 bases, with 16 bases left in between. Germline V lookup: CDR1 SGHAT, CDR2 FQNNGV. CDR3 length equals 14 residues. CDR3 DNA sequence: TGTGCCAGCAGTCCAGCGGGGGGGGCCTCACCCCTCCACTTT. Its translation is CASSPAGGASPLHF.

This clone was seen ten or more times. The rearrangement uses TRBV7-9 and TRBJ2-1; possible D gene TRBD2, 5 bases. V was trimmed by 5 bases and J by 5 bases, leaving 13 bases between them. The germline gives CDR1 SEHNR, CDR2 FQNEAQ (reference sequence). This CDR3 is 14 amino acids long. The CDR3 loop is CASSPGSIHNEQFF. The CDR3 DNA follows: TGTGCCAGCAGCCCGGGAAGTATTCACAATGAGCAGTTCTTC. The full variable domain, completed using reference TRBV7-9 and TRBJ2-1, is DTGVSQNPRHKITKRGQNVTFRCDPISEHNRLYWYRQTLGQGPEFLTYFQNEAQLEKSRLLSDRFSAERPKGSFSTLEIQRTEQGDSAMYLCASSPGSIHNEQFFGPGTRLTVL.

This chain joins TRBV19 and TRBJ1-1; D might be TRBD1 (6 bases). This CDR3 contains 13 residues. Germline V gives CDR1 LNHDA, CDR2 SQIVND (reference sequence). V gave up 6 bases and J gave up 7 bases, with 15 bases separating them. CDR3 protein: CASRLQGRGEAFF. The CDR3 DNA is TGTGCCAGTAGGTTACAGGGACGGGGTGAAGCTTTCTTT.

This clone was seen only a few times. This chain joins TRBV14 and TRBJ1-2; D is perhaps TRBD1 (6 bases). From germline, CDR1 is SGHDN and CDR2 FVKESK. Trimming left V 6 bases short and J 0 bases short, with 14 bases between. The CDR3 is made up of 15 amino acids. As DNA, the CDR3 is TGTGCCAGCAGTCAACAGACAGGCCCTAACTATGGCTACACCTTC. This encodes CASSQQTGPNYGYTF. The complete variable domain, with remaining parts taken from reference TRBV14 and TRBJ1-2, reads EAGVTQFPSHSVIEKGQTVTLRCDPISGHDNLYWYRRVMGKEIKFLLHFVKESKQDESGMPNNRFLAERTGGTYSTLKVQPAELEDSGVYFCASSQQTGPNYGYTFGSGTRLTVV.

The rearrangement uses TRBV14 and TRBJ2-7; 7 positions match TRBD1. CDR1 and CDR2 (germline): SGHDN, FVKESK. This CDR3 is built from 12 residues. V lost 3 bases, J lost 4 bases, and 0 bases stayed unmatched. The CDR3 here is CASSQTGYEQYF. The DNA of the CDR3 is TGTGCCAGCAGCCAGACAGGGTACGAGCAGTACTTC. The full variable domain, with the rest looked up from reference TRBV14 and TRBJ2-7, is EAGVTQFPSHSVIEKGQTVTLRCDPISGHDNLYWYRRVMGKEIKFLLHFVKESKQDESGMPNNRFLAERTGGTYSTLKVQPAELEDSGVYFCASSQTGYEQYFGPGTRLTVT.

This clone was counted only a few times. The CDR3 here is CASSISTDMNTEAFF. The CDR3 coding sequence is TGCGCCAGCAGCATATCGACAGACATGAACACTGAAGCTTTCTTT. The rearrangement links TRBV5-1 to TRBJ1-1, with D possibly TRBD1 on 5 matching bases. Germline V gene sequence: CDR1 SGHRS, CDR2 YFSETQ. V lost 4 bases, J lost 0 bases, and 13 bases lay in between. This CDR3 has 15 residues.